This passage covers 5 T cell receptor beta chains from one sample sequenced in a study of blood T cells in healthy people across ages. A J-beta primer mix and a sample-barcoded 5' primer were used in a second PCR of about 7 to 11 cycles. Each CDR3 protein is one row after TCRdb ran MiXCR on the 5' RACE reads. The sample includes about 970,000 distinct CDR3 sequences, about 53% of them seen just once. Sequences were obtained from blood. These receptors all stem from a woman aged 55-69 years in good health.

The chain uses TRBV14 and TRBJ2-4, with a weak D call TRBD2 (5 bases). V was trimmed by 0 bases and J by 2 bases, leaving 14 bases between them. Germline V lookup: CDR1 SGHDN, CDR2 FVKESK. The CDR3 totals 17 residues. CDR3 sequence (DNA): TGTGCCAGCAGCCAAGATTCGGCCCGAGGGACCAAAAACATTCAGTACTTC. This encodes CASSQDSARGTKNIQYF.

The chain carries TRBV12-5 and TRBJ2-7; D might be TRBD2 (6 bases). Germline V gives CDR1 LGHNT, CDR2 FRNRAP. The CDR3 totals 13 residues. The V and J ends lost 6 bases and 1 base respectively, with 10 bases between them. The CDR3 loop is CASGLGGSYEQYF. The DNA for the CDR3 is TGTGCTAGTGGGCTTGGGGGGTCCTACGAGCAGTACTTC.

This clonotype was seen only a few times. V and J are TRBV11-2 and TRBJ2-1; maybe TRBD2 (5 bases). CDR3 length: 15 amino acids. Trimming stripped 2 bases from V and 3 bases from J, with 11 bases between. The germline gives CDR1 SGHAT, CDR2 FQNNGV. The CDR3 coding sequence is TGTGCCAGCAGCTTAAGGCTAGCTGTCTACAATGAGCAGTTCTTC. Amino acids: CASSLRLAVYNEQFF.

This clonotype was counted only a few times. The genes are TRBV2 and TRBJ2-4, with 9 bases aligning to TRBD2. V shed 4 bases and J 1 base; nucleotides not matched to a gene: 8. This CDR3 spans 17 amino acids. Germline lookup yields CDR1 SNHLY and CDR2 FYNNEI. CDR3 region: CASSVREGPMAKNIQYF. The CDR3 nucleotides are TGTGCCAGCAGTGTGCGGGAGGGCCCCATGGCCAAAAACATTCAGTACTTC.

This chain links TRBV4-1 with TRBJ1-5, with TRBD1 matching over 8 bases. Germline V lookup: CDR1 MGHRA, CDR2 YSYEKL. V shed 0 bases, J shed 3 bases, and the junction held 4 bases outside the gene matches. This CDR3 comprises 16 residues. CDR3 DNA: TGCGCCAGCAGCCAAGATCACAGGGGGAACAATCAGCCCCAGCATTTT. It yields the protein CASSQDHRGNNQPQHF.